These 11 T cell receptor beta chains share one sample of origin, sequenced in a study of siplizumab effects on memory and regulatory T cells. TCRdb's table, derived via immunoSEQ multiplex PCR, lists solely in-frame clones and lacks some. This table holds about 100,000 clones, about 90% found once. Sequencing was done on a sample of Tregs sorted from blood. The receptor set was obtained from a human donor in good health.

The rearrangement links TRBV7-3 to TRBJ2-3; 9 bases fit TRBD2. In germline, CDR1 is SGHTA, CDR2 FQGTGA. After removal of 5 bases from V and 6 bases from J, the junction contained 6 bases not matched to a gene. This CDR3 spans 14 amino acids. The CDR3 coding sequence is TGTGCCAGCAGCCCCTGGAGCGGGAGGGATACGCAGTATTTT. Translating gives CASSPWSGRDTQYF.

The chain couples TRBV6-5 to TRBJ1-2; a weak D match, TRBD1 (6 bases). The germline gives CDR1 MNHEY, CDR2 SVGAGI. There are 15 residues in the CDR3. Between the trimmed V and J ends, which lost 5 bases and 4 bases, there was a span of 17 bases. The CDR3 DNA reads TGTGCCAGCAGTACATCCGGGGGGCGGATCTATGGCTACACCTTC. Its translation: CASSTSGGRIYGYTF.

The chain links TRBV6-5 to TRBJ1-1; no firm D call. V lost 4 bases, J lost 1 base, and 7 bases lay in between. The germline CDR1 and CDR2 sequences are MNHEY and SVGAGI. This CDR3 has 13 amino acids. The CDR3, as DNA: TGTGCCAGCAGTTTTAACAAGAACACTGAAGCTTTCTTT. It yields the protein CASSFNKNTEAFF.

For the CDR3, the DNA is TGTGCCACCAGCAGAGATTTGGACGAGCCCCAGCATTTT. Encoded protein: CATSRDLDEPQHF. This chain links TRBV15 with TRBJ1-5; D not resolved. The CDR3 extends over 13 amino acids. Per the germline V gene, CDR1 is LNHNV and CDR2 is YYDKDF (reference sequence). The V end was cut by 0 bases, the J end by 8 bases, with 8 bases between.

This clone appeared once. This sequence joins TRBV12-5 and TRBJ2-2, with D hard to call. V lost 6 bases to trimming and J lost 7 bases, with 3 bases between them. CDR3 size: 10 residues. Germline CDR1 is LGHNT and CDR2 is FRNRAP. CDR3 in amino acids: CASGGGELFF. The CDR3, as DNA: TGTGCTAGTGGAGGCGGGGAGCTGTTTTTT. The variable domain in full, with the rest retrieved from reference TRBV12-5 and TRBJ2-2, is DARVTQTPRHKVTEMGQEVTMRCQPILGHNTVFWYRQTMMQGLELLAYFRNRAPLDDSGMPKDRFSAEMPDATLATLKIQPSEPRDSAVYFCASGGGELFFGEGSRLTVL.

The rearrangement links TRBV25-1 to TRBJ2-7; tentative D call: TRBD2 (5 bases). V lost 4 bases and J 4 bases, leaving 14 bases between the germline ends. CDR3 length equals 14 residues. CDR1 is MGHDK and CDR2 is SYGVNS in the germline V gene. This chain's CDR3 is CASSASDGEYEQYF. The CDR3 DNA reads TGTGCCAGCAGTGCCTCCGACGGGGAATACGAGCAGTACTTC.

Only one count was recorded for this clone. The chain recombines TRBV5-1 with TRBJ2-4, with D possibly TRBD2 on 5 matching bases. CDR1 SGHRS and CDR2 YFSETQ come from the germline V gene. There are 14 residues in the CDR3. V lost 3 bases, J lost 5 bases, and 12 bases lay in between. CDR3 DNA sequence: TGCGCCAGCAGCTCCTCGGCCGGGGAAAACATTCAGTACTTC. Encoded protein: CASSSSAGENIQYF.

This clone was picked up many times. J is TRBJ2-1 and V is TRBV14, with TRBD2 as a possible D gene (5 bases). The germline V gene has CDR1 SGHDN and CDR2 FVKESK. The CDR3 length is 15 residues. V gave up 1 base and J gave up 10 bases, with 17 bases separating them. The CDR3 region has the DNA TGTGCCAGCAGCCAAGTGGTCTCTAGCAAGCTAGAGCAGTTCTTC. Translated, it gives CASSQVVSSKLEQFF.

The gene calls are TRBV9 and TRBJ2-7, with 9 bases aligning to TRBD2. Per germline, CDR1 SGDLS and CDR2 YYNGEE. CDR3 length: 19 amino acids. Losses at the gene ends were 3 bases for V and 1 base for J; bases not matched to a gene: 17. The DNA of the CDR3 is TGTGCCAGCAGCGGAGGGACCTGGGGTAGCGGGAGAGATTCCTACGAGCAGTACTTC. Its translation: CASSGGTWGSGRDSYEQYF.

The chain carries TRBV29-1 and TRBJ1-2; D not certain. Germline CDR1 is SQVTM and CDR2 is ANQGSEA. The CDR3 covers 13 residues. Deletions cut 3 bases from V and 4 bases from J, with 12 bases between. This CDR3 reads CSVERWVFYGYTF. DNA of the CDR3: TGCAGCGTTGAGAGGTGGGTCTTCTATGGCTACACCTTC. Full variable domain (rest looked up from reference TRBV29-1 and TRBJ1-2): SAVISQKPSRDICQRGTSLTIQCQVDSQVTMMFWYRQQPGQSLTLIATANQGSEATYESGFVIDKFPISRPNLTFSTLTVSNMSPEDSSIYLCSVERWVFYGYTFGSGTRLTVV.

V is TRBV4-1 and J is TRBJ2-7; 8 positions match TRBD1. This CDR3 is built from 14 residues. With V trimmed by 7 bases and J by 3 bases, 8 bases remained unmatched. Germline lookup yields CDR1 MGHRA and CDR2 YSYEKL. The CDR3 loop is CASKKTGDFYEQYF. CDR3 nucleotide sequence: TGCGCCAGCAAAAAGACAGGGGATTTCTACGAGCAGTACTTC.